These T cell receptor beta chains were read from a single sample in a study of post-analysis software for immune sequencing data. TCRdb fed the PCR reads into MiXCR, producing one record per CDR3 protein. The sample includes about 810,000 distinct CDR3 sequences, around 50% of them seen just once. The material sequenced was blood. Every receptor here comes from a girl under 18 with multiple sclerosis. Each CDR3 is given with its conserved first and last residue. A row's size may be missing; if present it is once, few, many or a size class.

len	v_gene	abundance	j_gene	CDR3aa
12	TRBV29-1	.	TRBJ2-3	CSYYSDGDTQYF
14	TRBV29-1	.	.	CSVTRDWVGDEQYF
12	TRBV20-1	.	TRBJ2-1	CSAESQANEQFF
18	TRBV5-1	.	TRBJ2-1	CASSSGLAGASSRDEQFF
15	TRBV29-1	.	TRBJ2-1	CSVGAGGYSYNEQFF
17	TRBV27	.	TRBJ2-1	CASSRGSGINRYNEQFF
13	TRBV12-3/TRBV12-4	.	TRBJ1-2	CASSLWEGYGYTF
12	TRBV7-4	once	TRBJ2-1	CASTWTRSERFF
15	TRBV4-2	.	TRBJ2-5	CASSQGAYEEETQYF
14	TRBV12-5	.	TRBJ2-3	CASGLGQDTDTQYF
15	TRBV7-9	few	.	CASSLDGDITPEQYF
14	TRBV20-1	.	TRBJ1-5	CSAISRYSNQPQHF
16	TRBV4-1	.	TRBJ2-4	CVWAPRGFLAKNIQYF